This is a list of T cell receptor beta chains from one sample in a study of beta chain features in type 1 diabetes. Clones were read by immunoSEQ multiplex PCR, and TCRdb kept only the in-frame ones, dropping some. The sample holds about 150,000 clones, approximately 9% seen once. The specimen sequenced was central memory CD4+ T cells from blood. Receptors originate from a woman aged 18-35 years in good health. Both conserved end residues are part of each CDR3. A D gene is named only where the DNA matches it firmly. Not every row has a clone size; where given, it reads once, few, many or a size class.

-,TRBJ1-2,few,TRBV30,CAWMRNGAIGYTF,TGTGCCTGGATGAGGAATGGGGCTATTGGCTACACCTTC
-,TRBJ2-4,few,TRBV10-3,CAISEGRGQIQYF,TGTGCCATCAGTGAGGGGCGAGGGCAGATTCAGTACTTC
-,TRBJ1-2,few,TRBV2,CASSERGTPYYGYTF,TGTGCCAGCAGTGAAAGAGGGACACCTTACTATGGCTACACCTTC
TRBD1,TRBJ1-2,-,TRBV7-2,CASSLSGGDGYTF,TGTGCCAGCAGCTTGTCAGGGGGCGATGGCTACACCTTC
TRBD1,TRBJ2-7,few,TRBV5-6,CASSLMRQGTYEQYF,TGTGCCAGCAGCTTAATGAGACAGGGAACCTACGAGCAGTACTTC
TRBD1,TRBJ2-7,-,TRBV30,CAWSENGQERQYF,TGTGCCTGGAGCGAAAACGGACAGGAACGGCAGTACTTC
TRBD2,TRBJ2-7,many,TRBV5-1,CASTDGTSSYEQYF,TGCGCCAGCACTGACGGGACTAGTTCCTACGAGCAGTACTTC
-,TRBJ2-5,-,TRBV15,CATSRDLEETQYF,TGTGCCACCAGCAGAGATTTGGAGGAGACCCAGTACTTC
-,TRBJ2-1,-,TRBV19,CASKLERSSYNEQFF,TGTGCCAGTAAGTTGGAGAGGAGCTCCTACAATGAGCAGTTCTTC
TRBD2,TRBJ2-5,-,TRBV11-1,CASSLTLAGAQETQYF,TGTGCCAGCAGCTTAACCCTAGCGGGGGCCCAAGAGACCCAGTACTTC
TRBD1,TRBJ2-7,few,TRBV5-4,CASSSGQGLQTYEQYF,TGTGCCAGCAGCTCCGGACAGGGCCTACAAACCTACGAGCAGTACTTC
TRBD2,TRBJ2-1,few,TRBV4-1,CASSQPIGGEYNEQFF,TGCGCCAGCAGCCAACCAATTGGGGGGGAGTACAATGAGCAGTTCTTC
TRBD2,TRBJ2-1,few,TRBV15,CATSRDSGASGSGDEQFF,TGTGCCACCAGCAGAGATTCCGGGGCTAGCGGGAGCGGCGATGAGCAGTTCTTC
-,TRBJ1-1,few,TRBV7-6,CASSLSEGGEAFF,TGTGCCAGCAGCTTGTCTGAAGGAGGCGAAGCTTTCTTT
-,TRBJ1-1,-,TRBV7-6,CASSGQGNTEAFF,TGTGCCAGCAGCGGTCAGGGGAACACTGAAGCTTTCTTT
-,TRBJ2-6,few,TRBV5-4,CASSLGSGETGANVLTF,TGTGCCAGCAGCTTGGGTTCAGGGGAAACTGGGGCCAACGTCCTGACTTTC
TRBD1,TRBJ2-2,-,TRBV11-3,CASSWRGQGWTGELFF,TGTGCCAGCAGCTGGAGGGGACAGGGATGGACCGGGGAGCTGTTTTTT
-,TRBJ2-3,-,TRBV11-2,CASSSKGYTDTQYF,TGTGCCAGCAGCTCAAAGGGGTACACAGATACGCAGTATTTT
-,TRBJ2-1,few,TRBV6-5,CASSPTWSSYNEQFF,TGTGCCAGCAGTCCAACTTGGAGCTCCTACAATGAGCAGTTCTTC
-,TRBJ1-2,few,TRBV5-8,CASSPRQVRGYTF,TGTGCCAGCAGCCCCCGACAGGTGAGGGGCTACACCTTC
TRBD1,TRBJ2-2,-,TRBV5-1,CASSKTGWADTGELFF,TGCGCCAGCAGCAAGACAGGGTGGGCGGACACCGGGGAGCTGTTTTTT
-,TRBJ2-2,-,TRBV18,CASSRDWMNTGELFF,TGTGCCAGCTCCCGAGACTGGATGAACACCGGGGAGCTGTTTTTT
-,TRBJ2-7,few,TRBV18,CASSPQSPAGGGYEQYF,TGTGCCAGCTCACCACAAAGTCCGGCAGGGGGAGGCTACGAGCAGTACTTC
TRBD2,TRBJ2-1,few,TRBV27,CASSPRLAGSRYNEQFF,TGTGCCAGCAGTCCCCGACTAGCGGGGTCCCGGTACAATGAGCAGTTCTTC
-,TRBJ1-3,few,TRBV10-3,CAISEQTGISGNTIYF,TGTGCCATCAGTGAGCAAACAGGTATCTCTGGAAACACCATATATTTT
TRBD2,TRBJ2-1,few,TRBV2,CASSGGTSGRGEQFF,TGTGCCAGCAGTGGAGGGACTAGCGGGAGGGGTGAGCAGTTCTTC